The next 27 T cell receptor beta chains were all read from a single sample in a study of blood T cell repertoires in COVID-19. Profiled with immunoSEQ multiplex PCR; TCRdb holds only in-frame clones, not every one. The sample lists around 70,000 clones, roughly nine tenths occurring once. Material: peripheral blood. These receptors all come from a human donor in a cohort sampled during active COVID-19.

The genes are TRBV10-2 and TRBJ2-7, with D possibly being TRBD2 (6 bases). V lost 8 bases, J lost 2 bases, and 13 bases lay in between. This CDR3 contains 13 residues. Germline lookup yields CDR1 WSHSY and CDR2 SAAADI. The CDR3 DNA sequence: TGCGCCAGCGGAAGACTAGGAACCTACGAGCAGTACTTC. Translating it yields CASGRLGTYEQYF.

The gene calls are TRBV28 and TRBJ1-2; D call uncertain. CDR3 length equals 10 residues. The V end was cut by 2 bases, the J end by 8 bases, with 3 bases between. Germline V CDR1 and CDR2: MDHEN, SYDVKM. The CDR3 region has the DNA TGTGCCAGCAGTTTAGAGGGCTACACCTTC. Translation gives CASSLEGYTF.

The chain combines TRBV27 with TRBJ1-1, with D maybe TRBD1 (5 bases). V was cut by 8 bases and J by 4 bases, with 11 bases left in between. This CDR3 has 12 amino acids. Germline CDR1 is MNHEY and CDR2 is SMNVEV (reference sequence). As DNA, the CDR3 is TGTGCCAGCCATACAAGGGGCACTGAAGCTTTCTTT. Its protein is CASHTRGTEAFF.

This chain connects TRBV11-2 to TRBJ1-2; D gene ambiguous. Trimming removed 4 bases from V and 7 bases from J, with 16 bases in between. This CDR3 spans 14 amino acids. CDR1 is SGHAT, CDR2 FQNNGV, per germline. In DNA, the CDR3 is TGTGCCAGCAGCTCCCCGCCAGGTTTCATTGGCTACACCTTC. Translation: CASSSPPGFIGYTF.

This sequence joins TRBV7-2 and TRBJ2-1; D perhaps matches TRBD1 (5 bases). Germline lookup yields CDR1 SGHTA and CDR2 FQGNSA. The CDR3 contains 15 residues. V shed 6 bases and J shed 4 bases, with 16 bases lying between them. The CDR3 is CASSRETADYNEQFF. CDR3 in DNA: TGTGCCAGCAGTCGAGAGACAGCCGATTACAATGAGCAGTTCTTC.

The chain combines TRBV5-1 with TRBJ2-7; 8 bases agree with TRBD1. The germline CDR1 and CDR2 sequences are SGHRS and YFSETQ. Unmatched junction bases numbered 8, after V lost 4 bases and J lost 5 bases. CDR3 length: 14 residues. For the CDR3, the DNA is TGCGCCAGCAGCAGTCGGACAGGGAACCACGAGCAGTACTTC. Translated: CASSSRTGNHEQYF.

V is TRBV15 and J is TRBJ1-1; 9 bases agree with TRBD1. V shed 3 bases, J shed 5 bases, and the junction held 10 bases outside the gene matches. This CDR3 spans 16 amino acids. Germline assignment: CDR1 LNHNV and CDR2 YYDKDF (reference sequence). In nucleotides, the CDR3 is TGTGCCACCAGCAGGGCCTTGGGACAGGGAGGAACTGAAGCTTTCTTT. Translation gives CATSRALGQGGTEAFF.

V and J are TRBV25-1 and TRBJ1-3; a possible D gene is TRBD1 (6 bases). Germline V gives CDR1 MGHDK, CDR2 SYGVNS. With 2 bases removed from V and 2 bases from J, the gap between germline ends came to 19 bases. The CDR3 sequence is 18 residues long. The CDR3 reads CASSEKVTGPTPGNTIYF. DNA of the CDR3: TGTGCCAGCAGTGAAAAGGTCACAGGGCCGACGCCTGGAAACACCATATATTTT.

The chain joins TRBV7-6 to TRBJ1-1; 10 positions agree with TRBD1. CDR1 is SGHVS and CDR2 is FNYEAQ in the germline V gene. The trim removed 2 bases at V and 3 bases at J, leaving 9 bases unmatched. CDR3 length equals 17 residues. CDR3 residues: CASSLRLPGQGHTEAFF. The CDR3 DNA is TGTGCCAGCAGCTTAAGGCTACCGGGACAGGGGCACACTGAAGCTTTCTTT.

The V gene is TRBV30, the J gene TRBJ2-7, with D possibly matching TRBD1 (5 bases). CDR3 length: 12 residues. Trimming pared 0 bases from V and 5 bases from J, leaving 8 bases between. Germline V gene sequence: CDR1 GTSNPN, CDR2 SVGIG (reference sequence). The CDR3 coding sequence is TGTGCCTGGAGTGTAGGGGTCAACGAGCAGTACTTC. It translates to CAWSVGVNEQYF.

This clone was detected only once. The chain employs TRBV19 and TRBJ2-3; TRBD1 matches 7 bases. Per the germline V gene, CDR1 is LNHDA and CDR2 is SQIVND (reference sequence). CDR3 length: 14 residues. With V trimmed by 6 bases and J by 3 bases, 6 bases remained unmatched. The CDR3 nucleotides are TGTGCCAGTAGGGCGACAGGGAAGACAGATACGCAGTATTTT. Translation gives CASRATGKTDTQYF.

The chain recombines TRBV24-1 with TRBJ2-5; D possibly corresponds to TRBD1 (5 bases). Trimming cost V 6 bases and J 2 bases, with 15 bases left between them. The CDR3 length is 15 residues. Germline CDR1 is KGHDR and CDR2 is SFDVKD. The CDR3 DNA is TGTGCCACCAGTCAGGTCTCAGGGCCTCAAGAGACCCAGTACTTC. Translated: CATSQVSGPQETQYF.

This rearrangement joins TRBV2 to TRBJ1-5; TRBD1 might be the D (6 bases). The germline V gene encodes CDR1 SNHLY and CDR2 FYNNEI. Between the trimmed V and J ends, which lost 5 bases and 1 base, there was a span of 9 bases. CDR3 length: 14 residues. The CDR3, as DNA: TGTGCCAGCAGTCGTACAGGGAGCAATCAGCCCCAGCATTTT. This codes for CASSRTGSNQPQHF.

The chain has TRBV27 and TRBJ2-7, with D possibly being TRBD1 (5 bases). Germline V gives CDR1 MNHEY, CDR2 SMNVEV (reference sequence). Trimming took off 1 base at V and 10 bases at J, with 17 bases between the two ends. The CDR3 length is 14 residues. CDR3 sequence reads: CASSLYQGPVLQYF. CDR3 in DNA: TGTGCCAGCAGTTTATATCAGGGCCCCGTTTTACAGTACTTC.

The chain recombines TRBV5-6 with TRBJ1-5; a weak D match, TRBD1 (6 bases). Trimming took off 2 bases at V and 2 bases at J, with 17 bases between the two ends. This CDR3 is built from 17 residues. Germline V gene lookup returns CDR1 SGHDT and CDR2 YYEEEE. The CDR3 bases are TGTGCCAGCAGCTTTAGGGGGTTTGACCATGGCAATCAGCCCCAGCATTTT. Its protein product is CASSFRGFDHGNQPQHF.

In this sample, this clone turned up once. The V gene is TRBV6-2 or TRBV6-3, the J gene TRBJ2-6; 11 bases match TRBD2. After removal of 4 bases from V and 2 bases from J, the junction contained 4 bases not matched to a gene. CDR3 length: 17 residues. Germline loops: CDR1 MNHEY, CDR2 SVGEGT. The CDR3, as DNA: TGTGCCAGCAGTTTACTAGCGGGAGTTCCTGGGGCCAACGTCCTGACTTTC. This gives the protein CASSLLAGVPGANVLTF.

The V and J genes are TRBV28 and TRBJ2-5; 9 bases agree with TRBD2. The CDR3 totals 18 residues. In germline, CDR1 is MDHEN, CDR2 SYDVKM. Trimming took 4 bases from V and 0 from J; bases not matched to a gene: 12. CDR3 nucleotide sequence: TGTGCCAGCAGTTCCGGGCTAGCGGGACTTGGGCACCAAGAGACCCAGTACTTC. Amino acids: CASSSGLAGLGHQETQYF.

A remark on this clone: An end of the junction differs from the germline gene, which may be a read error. CDR3 sequence reads: CASSPGLAGGCSF. The CDR3 coding sequence is TGTGCCAGCAGTCCTGGACTAGCGGGAGGGTGTAGCTTC. This rearrangement joins TRBV28 to TRBJ2-7; 15 nucleotides line up with TRBD2. The CDR3 spans 13 residues. From germline, CDR1 is MDHEN and CDR2 SYDVKM.

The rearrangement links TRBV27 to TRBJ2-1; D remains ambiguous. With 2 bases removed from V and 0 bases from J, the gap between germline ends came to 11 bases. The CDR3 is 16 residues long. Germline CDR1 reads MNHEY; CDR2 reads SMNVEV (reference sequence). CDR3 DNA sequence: TGTGCCAGCAGTTTACAGCGTTATAGCTCCTACAATGAGCAGTTCTTC. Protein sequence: CASSLQRYSSYNEQFF.

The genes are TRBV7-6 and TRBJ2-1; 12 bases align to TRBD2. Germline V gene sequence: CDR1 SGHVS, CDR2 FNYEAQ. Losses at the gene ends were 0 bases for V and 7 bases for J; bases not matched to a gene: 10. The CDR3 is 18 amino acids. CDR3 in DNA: TGTGCCAGCAGCTTAGCGGGGGGTCTAGCGGGAGGGCAAAATGAGCAGTTCTTC. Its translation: CASSLAGGLAGGQNEQFF.

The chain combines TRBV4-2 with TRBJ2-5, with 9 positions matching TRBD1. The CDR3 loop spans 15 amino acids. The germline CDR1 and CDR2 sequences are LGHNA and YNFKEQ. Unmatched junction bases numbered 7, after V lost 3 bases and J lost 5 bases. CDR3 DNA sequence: TGTGCCAGCAGCCACCCGGACAGGGGCTCGGAGACCCAGTACTTC. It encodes CASSHPDRGSETQYF.

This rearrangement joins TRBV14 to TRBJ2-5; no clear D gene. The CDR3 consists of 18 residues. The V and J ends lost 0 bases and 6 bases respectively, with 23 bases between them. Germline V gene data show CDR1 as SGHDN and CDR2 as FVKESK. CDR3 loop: CASSQEVWVGQNGKTQYF. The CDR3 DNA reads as TGTGCCAGCAGCCAAGAGGTTTGGGTTGGGCAAAATGGAAAGACCCAGTACTTC. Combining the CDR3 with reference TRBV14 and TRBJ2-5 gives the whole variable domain EAGVTQFPSHSVIEKGQTVTLRCDPISGHDNLYWYRRVMGKEIKFLLHFVKESKQDESGMPNNRFLAERTGGTYSTLKVQPAELEDSGVYFCASSQEVWVGQNGKTQYFGPGTRLLVL.

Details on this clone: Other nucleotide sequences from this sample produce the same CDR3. CDR3 bases: TGTGCCAGCAGTTCGACAGGGGGCGGGTACACTGAAGCTTTCTTT. Encoded protein: CASSSTGGGYTEAFF. The chain recombines TRBV6-5 with TRBJ1-1; the match to TRBD1 covers 10 bases. Germline V lookup: CDR1 MNHEY, CDR2 SVGAGI. The CDR3 consists of 15 residues. With 4 bases clipped from V and 3 bases from J, the junction kept 5 bases outside the gene matches.

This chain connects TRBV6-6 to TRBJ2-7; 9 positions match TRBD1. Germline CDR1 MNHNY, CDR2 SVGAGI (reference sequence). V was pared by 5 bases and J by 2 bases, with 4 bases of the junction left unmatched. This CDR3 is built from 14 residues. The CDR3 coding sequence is TGTGCCAGCAGTAGGGGACAGGGCCCCTACGAGCAGTACTTC. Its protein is CASSRGQGPYEQYF.

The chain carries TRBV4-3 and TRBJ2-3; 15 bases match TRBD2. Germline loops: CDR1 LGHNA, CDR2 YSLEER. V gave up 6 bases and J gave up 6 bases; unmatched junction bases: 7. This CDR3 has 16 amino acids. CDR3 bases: TGCGCCAGCAGTTCAGGACTAGCGGGAGGGCCGGATACGCAGTATTTT. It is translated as CASSSGLAGGPDTQYF.

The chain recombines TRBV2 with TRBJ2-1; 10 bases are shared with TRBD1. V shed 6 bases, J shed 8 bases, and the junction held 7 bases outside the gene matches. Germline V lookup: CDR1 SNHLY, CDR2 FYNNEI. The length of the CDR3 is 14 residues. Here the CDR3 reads CASSRDRGRDEQFF. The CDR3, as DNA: TGTGCCAGCAGCCGGGACAGGGGTCGCGATGAGCAGTTCTTC.

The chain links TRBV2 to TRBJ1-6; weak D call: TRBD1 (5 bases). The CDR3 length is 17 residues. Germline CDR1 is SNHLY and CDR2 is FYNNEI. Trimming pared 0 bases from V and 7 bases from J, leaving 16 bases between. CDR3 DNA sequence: TGTGCCAGCAGTGAAGCGCTTCCGGGGGGTGGGAATTCACCCCTCCACTTT. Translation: CASSEALPGGGNSPLHF.